These T cell receptor beta chains were read from a single sample in a study of blood T cell repertoires in COVID-19. Measured with immunoSEQ multiplex PCR; TCRdb has only the in-frame clones, and not every one. In the table there are about 200,000 clones, approximately 81% of which are singletons. Sequenced: PBMCs or T cells enriched from blood (not recorded which). The source of these receptors is a man in his forties who had recovered from COVID-19. Both conserved end residues are part of each CDR3. The D gene is left open where the match is weak. Size tells how often a clone was seen (once, few, many) or the class of an expanded clone, and some rows leave it out.

TRBD1 | NA | TRBJ1-2 | TRBV7-3 | 16 | CASSQGGGETNYGYTF | TGTGCCAGCAGCCAGGGGGGAGGCGAAACTAACTATGGCTACACCTTC
NA | NA | TRBJ1-2 | TRBV5-6 | 14 | CASSPDNPVWGYTF | TGTGCCAGCAGCCCGGACAATCCCGTTTGGGGCTACACCTTC
NA | NA | TRBJ2-2 | TRBV7-3 | 14 | CASTSSALPGELFF | TGTGCCAGCACCTCTAGCGCCCTCCCCGGGGAGCTGTTTTTT
TRBD1 | NA | TRBJ2-7 | TRBV19 | 17 | CASSMVGTGWSSYEQYF | TGTGCCAGTAGTATGGTGGGGACAGGGTGGTCCTCCTACGAGCAGTACTTC
TRBD2 | NA | TRBJ2-3 | TRBV6-2/TRBV6-3 | 11 | CASSFAGDPYF | TGTGCCAGCAGTTTTGCGGGAGACCCGTATTTT
TRBD2 | NA | TRBJ2-7 | TRBV4-1 | 16 | CASSHESGASSYEQYF | TGCGCCAGCAGCCACGAAAGCGGGGCTAGCTCCTACGAGCAGTACTTC
TRBD1 | NA | TRBJ1-2 | TRBV7-2 | 18 | CASTNTPGQGALVGGYTF | TGTGCCAGCACCAACACCCCGGGACAGGGAGCCCTAGTTGGTGGCTACACCTTC
NA | NA | TRBJ2-3 | TRBV6-5 | 14 | CASRSLGVTDTQYF | TGTGCCAGCAGATCACTCGGGGTCACAGATACGCAGTATTTT
NA | NA | TRBJ2-1 | TRBV3-1/TRBV3-2 | 14 | CASSQDTSYNEQFF | TGTGCCAGCAGCCAAGATACATCCTACAATGAGCAGTTCTTC
TRBD1 | NA | TRBJ1-1 | TRBV2 | 14 | CASSLTGAVTRAFF | TGTGCCAGCAGCCTGACAGGGGCGGTAACGAGAGCTTTCTTT
TRBD1 | once | TRBJ2-1 | TRBV6-5 | 15 | CASRKTGGTYNEQFF | TGTGCCAGCAGGAAAACAGGGGGCACCTACAATGAGCAGTTCTTC
TRBD2 | NA | TRBJ2-1 | TRBV5-6 | 16 | CASSALAVSSYNEQFF | TGTGCCAGCAGCGCCCTAGCGGTAAGCTCCTACAATGAGCAGTTCTTC
TRBD1 | few | TRBJ2-7 | TRBV2 | 12 | CASHDRGHEQYF | TGTGCCAGCCATGACAGGGGCCACGAGCAGTACTTC
TRBD2 | NA | TRBJ2-5 | TRBV7-2 | 14 | CASSLGTSGQTQYF | TGTGCCAGCAGCCTCGGGACTAGCGGGCAGACCCAGTACTTC
NA | NA | TRBJ2-3 | TRBV10-2 | 14 | CASSDLRVGDTQYF | TGCGCCAGCAGTGATTTACGGGTGGGAGATACGCAGTATTTT
TRBD1 | NA | TRBJ1-2 | TRBV4-3 | 19 | CASSQDPPGQGALGHGYTF | TGCGCCAGCAGCCAAGATCCCCCGGGACAGGGGGCGCTTGGCCATGGCTACACCTTC
NA | NA | TRBJ2-1 | TRBV24-1 | 15 | CATSAGPGRYNEQFF | TGTGCCACCAGCGCGGGACCGGGGAGATACAATGAGCAGTTCTTC
NA | NA | TRBJ2-3 | TRBV15 | 15 | CATSSRVIFTDTQYF | TGTGCCACCAGCAGTCGGGTGATTTTCACAGATACGCAGTATTTT